This T cell receptor beta chain derives from a study of cytomegalovirus exposure and HLA in healthy donors. Study in general: Both the 100 to 150 validation repertoires and the roughly 620 first-cohort repertoires used the same platform, as reported by a later analysis. Notes on the study in general: Researchers counted around 150 TCR beta chains as cytomegalovirus-associated.

Profiling relied on immunoSEQ multiplex PCR, and the TCRdb table lists in-frame clones only, not all of them. The sample includes 90,000 to 140,000 clones, around 86% of them seen just once. This clone was seen only a few times. Its antigen is not identified. Germline V lookup: CDR1 SNHLY, CDR2 FYNNEI. V lost 8 bases to trimming and J lost 6 bases, with 17 bases between them. The CDR3 extends over 13 amino acids. The donors formed part of the 120-subject validation cohort, distinct from the roughly 700-subject first cohort. The sample was PBMCs. The V gene is TRBV2, the J gene TRBJ2-7, with TRBD2 as a possible D gene (5 bases). The receptor was derived from a woman between 18 and 29 years old in good health and CMV-seropositive. The CDR3 region is CASRVARRGEQYF. The CDR3 DNA is TGTGCCAGCCGGGTGGCGAGACGGGGCGAGCAGTACTTC. Looking up the rest from reference TRBV2 and TRBJ2-7 gives the full variable domain: EPEVTQTPSHQVTQMGQEVILRCVPISNHLYFYWYRQILGQKVEFLVSFYNNEISEKSEIFDDQFSVERPDGSNFTLKIRSTKLEDSAMYFCASRVARRGEQYFGPGTRLTVT.